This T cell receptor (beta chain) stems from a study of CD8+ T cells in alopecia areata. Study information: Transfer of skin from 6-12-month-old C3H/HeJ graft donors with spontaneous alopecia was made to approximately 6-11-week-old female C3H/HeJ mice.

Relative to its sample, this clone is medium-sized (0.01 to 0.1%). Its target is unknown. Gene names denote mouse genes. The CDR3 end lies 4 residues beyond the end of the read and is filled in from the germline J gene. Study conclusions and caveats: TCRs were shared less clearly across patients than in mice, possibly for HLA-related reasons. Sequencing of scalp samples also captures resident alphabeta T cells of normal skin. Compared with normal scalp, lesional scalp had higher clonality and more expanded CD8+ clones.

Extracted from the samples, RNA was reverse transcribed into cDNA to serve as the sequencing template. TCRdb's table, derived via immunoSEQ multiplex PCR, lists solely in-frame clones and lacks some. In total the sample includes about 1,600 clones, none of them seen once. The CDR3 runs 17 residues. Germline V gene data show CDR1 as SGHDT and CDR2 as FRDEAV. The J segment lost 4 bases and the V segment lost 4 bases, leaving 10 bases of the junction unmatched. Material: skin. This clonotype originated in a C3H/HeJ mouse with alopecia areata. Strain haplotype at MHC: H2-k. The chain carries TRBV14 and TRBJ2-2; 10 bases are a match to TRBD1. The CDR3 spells CASSRTTGGAGTGQLYF. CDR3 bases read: TGTGCCAGCAGTCGAACGACAGGGGGCGCAGGCACCGGG. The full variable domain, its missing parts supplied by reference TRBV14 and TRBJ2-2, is EAGVTQSPRYAVLQEGQAVSFWCDPISGHDTLYWYQQPRDQGPQLLVYFRDEAVIDNSQLPSDRFSAVRPKGTNSTLKIQSAKQGDTATYLCASSRTTGGAGTGQLYFGEGSKLTVL.